Presented here are 20 T cell receptor beta chains from one specimen sequenced in a study of PD-L1 blockade in urothelial cancer. The time point: pretreatment peripheral blood. Profiling relied on immunoSEQ multiplex PCR, and the TCRdb table lists in-frame clones only, not all of them. The sample has tens of thousands of clones, 84% seen once. The material sequenced was PBMCs, taken around atezolizumab (anti-PD-L1) treatment. The receptors come from a man aged 55 to 69 with urothelial cancer.

The chain combines TRBV2 with TRBJ1-4, with a weak D call TRBD1 (5 bases). V was clipped by 6 bases and J by 5 bases, with 16 bases between them. The CDR3 sequence is 15 residues long. Germline V lookup: CDR1 SNHLY, CDR2 FYNNEI. DNA for the CDR3: TGTGCCAGCAGCGCTGACAGAATCAACAATGAAAAACTGTTTTTT. Translated, it gives CASSADRINNEKLFF. Full variable domain (remainder filled in from reference TRBV2 and TRBJ1-4): EPEVTQTPSHQVTQMGQEVILRCVPISNHLYFYWYRQILGQKVEFLVSFYNNEISEKSEIFDDQFSVERPDGSNFTLKIRSTKLEDSAMYFCASSADRINNEKLFFGSGTQLSVL.

V gene TRBV7-9 combines with J gene TRBJ2-6; perhaps TRBD2 as D (5 bases). Trimming cost V 3 bases and J 0 bases, with 15 bases left between them. The germline CDR1 and CDR2 sequences are SEHNR and FQNEAQ (reference sequence). The CDR3 has 18 residues. The CDR3: CASSFGELTLSGANVLTF. Here the CDR3 DNA reads TGTGCCAGCAGCTTCGGGGAGCTTACCCTCTCTGGGGCCAACGTCCTGACTTTC.

This chain uses TRBV23-1 with TRBJ2-1, with 11 bases matching TRBD1. TRBV23-1 carries the ORF label, with uncertain function. Trimming at V came to 7 bases and at J to 8 bases, leaving 13 bases not matched to a gene. CDR3 length equals 16 residues. CDR3 nucleotides: TGCGCCAGCACTTCGGATATTGGACAGGGGGCACATGAGCAGTTCTTC. Its translation: CASTSDIGQGAHEQFF.

The V gene is TRBV6-4, the J gene TRBJ2-2, with TRBD1 matching over 7 bases. Per germline, CDR1 MRHNA and CDR2 SNTAGT. The V segment lost 7 bases and the J segment 3 bases; nucleotides outside the gene matches: 11. There are 16 residues in the CDR3. The CDR3 reads CASKSQGDRYTGELFF. CDR3 DNA: TGTGCCAGCAAGTCTCAGGGGGATCGGTACACCGGGGAGCTGTTTTTT.

The chain links TRBV11-2 to TRBJ1-2; tentative D call: TRBD1 (6 bases). The germline CDR1 and CDR2 sequences are SGHAT and FQNNGV. Trimming took 6 bases from V and 0 from J, leaving 11 bases between them. There are 14 residues in the CDR3. CDR3 sequence reads: CASRQGGSNYGYTF. CDR3 nucleotide sequence: TGTGCCAGCAGACAGGGCGGATCTAACTATGGCTACACCTTC.

This clone has a single count. The junction does not match germline at one end; this may be a read error. The chain has TRBV7-9 and TRBJ1-2; D is undetermined. This CDR3 region has 10 residues. Germline V gene data show CDR1 as SEHNR and CDR2 as FQNEAQ (reference sequence). Here the CDR3 DNA reads TGTGCCAGCAGCTTAGGCAGGAACAGCTTC. It specifies CASSLGRNSF.

The rearrangement links TRBV7-2 to TRBJ2-1; tentative D call: TRBD1 (5 bases). Germline assignment: CDR1 SGHTA and CDR2 FQGNSA. This CDR3 has 17 amino acids. Trimming removed 0 bases at V and 1 base at J, with 13 bases between. The CDR3 here is CASSLAGQSWSYNEQFF. CDR3 nucleotide sequence: TGTGCCAGCAGCTTAGCGGGGCAGTCGTGGTCCTACAATGAGCAGTTCTTC.

This clone was seen only once. This sequence joins TRBV7-2 and TRBJ2-1; D unclear. The CDR3 is made up of 15 amino acids. Trimming took 3 bases from V and 1 from J, leaving 10 bases between them. Germline V CDR1 and CDR2: SGHTA, FQGNSA. In DNA, the CDR3 is TGTGCCAGCAGCTTCGAGGAGACGTCCTACAATGAGCAGTTCTTC. Translation: CASSFEETSYNEQFF.

V is TRBV5-1 and J is TRBJ2-1, with 7 bases matching TRBD2. The CDR3 contains 15 residues. V trimming: 1 base; J trimming: 2 bases; junction bases outside the gene matches: 3. Germline V lookup: CDR1 SGHRS, CDR2 YFSETQ. CDR3 amino acids: CASSLKSGTYNEQFF. In DNA, the CDR3 is TGCGCCAGCAGCTTGAAAAGCGGGACCTACAATGAGCAGTTCTTC.

This clone is a singleton in its sample. This chain connects TRBV2 to TRBJ1-5; D is possibly TRBD1 (6 bases). The CDR3 runs 13 residues. Trimming shortened V by 7 bases and J by 10 bases, and 17 bases separated the two germline ends. Germline assignment: CDR1 SNHLY and CDR2 FYNNEI. The CDR3: CASTTGQGLPQHF. The CDR3 nucleotides read TGTGCCAGCACTACAGGGCAGGGCCTCCCCCAGCATTTT.

The CDR3 sequence: CASRLPGQGQETQYF. The CDR3 nucleotides are TGTGCCAGCAGACTTCCGGGACAGGGTCAGGAGACCCAGTACTTC. The V gene is TRBV28, the J gene TRBJ2-5; TRBD1 matches 9 bases. Unmatched junction bases numbered 10, after V lost 6 bases and J lost 5 bases. Germline CDR1 MDHEN, CDR2 SYDVKM. This CDR3 contains 15 residues.

The chain couples TRBV7-9 to TRBJ2-7, with TRBD2 matching over 8 bases. The CDR3 is made up of 12 amino acids. Germline values: CDR1 SEHNR, CDR2 FQNEAQ (reference sequence). The CDR3 DNA sequence: TGTGTCACGGGGGGGAACTCCTACGAGCAGTACTTC. Protein product: CVTGGNSYEQYF.

The chain is built from TRBV10-2 and TRBJ2-3; D uncertain. This CDR3 contains 12 residues. Germline V gene data show CDR1 as WSHSY and CDR2 as SAAADI. V lost 7 bases to trimming and J lost 0 bases, with 5 bases between them. Here the CDR3 reads CASTESTDTQYF. DNA for the CDR3: TGCGCCAGCACCGAGAGCACAGATACGCAGTATTTT.

The chain has TRBV5-1 and TRBJ2-7; TRBD1 aligns across 9 bases. CDR3 size: 14 residues. V was clipped by 4 bases and J by 3 bases; unmatched bases: 5. The germline CDR1 and CDR2 sequences are SGHRS and YFSETQ. For the CDR3, the DNA is TGCGCCAGCAGCCGGACAGGGGACTACTACGAGCAGTACTTC. Its protein product is CASSRTGDYYEQYF.

The chain joins TRBV7-8 to TRBJ1-4; TRBD1 matches 9 bases. Trimming took 5 bases from V and 5 from J; bases not matched to a gene: 3. This CDR3 is built from 14 residues. Germline CDR1 reads SGHVS; CDR2 reads FQNEAQ. CDR3: CASSGGQGNEKLFF. DNA of the CDR3: TGTGCCAGCAGCGGGGGACAGGGAAATGAAAAACTGTTTTTT. Full variable domain (remainder filled in from reference TRBV7-8 and TRBJ1-4): GAGVSQSPRYKVAKRGQDVALRCDPISGHVSLFWYQQALGQGPEFLTYFQNEAQLDKSGLPSDRFFAERPEGSVSTLKIQRTQQEDSAVYLCASSGGQGNEKLFFGSGTQLSVL.

The J gene is TRBJ1-1, the V gene TRBV7-9; the D is unclear. This CDR3 is 14 amino acids long. CDR1 and CDR2 from the germline V gene are SEHNR and FQNEAQ (reference sequence). V lost 0 bases and J 1 base, leaving 6 bases between the germline ends. Here the CDR3 DNA reads TGTGCCAGCAGCTTAGCGAGCCCGAACACTGAAGCTTTCTTT. Protein sequence: CASSLASPNTEAFF.

This chain connects TRBV7-9 to TRBJ2-5, with TRBD2 identical over 9 bases. After removal of 6 bases from V and 1 base from J, the junction contained 9 bases not matched to a gene. The CDR3 contains 16 residues. Germline assignment: CDR1 SEHNR and CDR2 FQNEAQ (reference sequence). The DNA for the CDR3 is TGTGCCAGCAGTTACCCCAAAGCGGGAGGCCAAGAGACCCAGTACTTC. Translating gives CASSYPKAGGQETQYF.

This clone came up a few times. The J gene is TRBJ1-1, the V gene TRBV9, with D perhaps matching TRBD1 (5 bases). V lost 4 bases to trimming and J lost 4 bases, with 20 bases between them. The CDR3 runs to 16 residues. Germline CDR1 SGDLS, CDR2 YYNGEE. The CDR3 spells CASSLLPGGASTEAFF. CDR3 bases: TGTGCCAGCAGCCTCCTGCCGGGAGGGGCCAGCACTGAAGCTTTCTTT.

The chain links TRBV15 to TRBJ2-5; 8 nucleotides line up with TRBD1. V lost 0 bases to trimming and J lost 2 bases; unmatched junction nucleotides: 2. The CDR3 runs 15 residues. Germline CDR1 reads LNHNV; CDR2 reads YYDKDF (reference sequence). DNA for the CDR3: TGTGCCACCAGCAGAGATTGGACAGGGCAAGAGACCCAGTACTTC. Its protein is CATSRDWTGQETQYF.

This clone was seen only a few times. This chain connects TRBV18 to TRBJ2-1; D call uncertain. The V and J ends lost 3 bases and 7 bases respectively, with 16 bases between them. The CDR3 is made up of 15 amino acids. Germline V gene data show CDR1 as KGHSH and CDR2 as LQKENI. CDR3 bases: TGTGCCAGCTCACCGGGCTCGGCGTATGGGAATGAGCAGTTCTTC. This sequence encodes CASSPGSAYGNEQFF.